This T cell receptor (beta chain) comes out of a study of cytomegalovirus exposure and HLA in healthy donors. V lost 4 bases and J 3 bases, leaving 11 bases between the germline ends. The CDR3 totals 13 residues. Germline-derived CDR1 and CDR2 are SGHDT and YYEEEE. A remark on this clone: The target antigen is unknown.

The PCR was carried out with 60 Vbeta primers and 13 Jbeta primers. Per the original data handling: Roughly 11 million shared chains were among the approximately 87 million unique TCR beta chains that a later analysis counted. The protocol was immunoSEQ multiplex PCR, while the TCRdb copy is restricted to in-frame clones and leaves out a portion. From that table come the V and J calls and clone size; the DNA was used to work out D and trimming. The table counts around 74,000 clones; roughly an eighth lies in the top ten. Findings of the study overall: Donors were assumed by presence/absence analyses to have roughly uniform sequencing depth. Evidence from a later analysis indicated that most CMV-associated TCR beta chains looked HLA-restricted. Owing to their indistinguishability, certain V segments, notably TRBV6-2 and TRBV6-3, were excluded.

The sample comprised PBMCs. V and J are TRBV5-6 and TRBJ2-7, with a tentative D call TRBD1 (5 bases). The receptor's source is a man aged 50-59 years in good health and CMV-seropositive. The CDR3 DNA is TGTGCCAGCAGCCCCGACAGCGTCTACGAGCAGTACTTC. Protein sequence: CASSPDSVYEQYF.